This T cell receptor beta chain was obtained from a study of blood T cell repertoires in COVID-19. Study at large: The cDNA or gDNA used as material had been derived from T cells, B-cell-depleted T cells, or PBMCs.

The CDR3 consists of 14 residues. V lost 5 bases to trimming and J lost 6 bases; unmatched junction nucleotides: 4. Germline V CDR1 and CDR2: LGHNA, YNFKEQ. In the original analysis: Nucleated cell number was recorded as an estimate derived from reference gene primer amplification. Only in-frame clones appear in the TCRdb table, and some are missing; sequencing was by immunoSEQ multiplex PCR. V, J and clone size were drawn from that table, and D and trimming were deduced from the DNA. The sample records approximately 70,000 clones, more than 75% being singletons. Sequencing was carried out using peripheral blood. This chain uses TRBV4-2 with TRBJ1-4; 9 bases are shared with TRBD1. The source of this sequence is a human donor in a cohort sampled during active COVID-19. CDR3 sequence (DNA): TGTGCCAGCAGCTGGCGGGACAGGGATGAAAAACTGTTTTTT. Its protein product is CASSWRDRDEKLFF.